This passage covers 18 T cell receptor beta chains from one sample sequenced in a study of T cell changes during pregnancy in multiple sclerosis. Using immunoSEQ multiplex PCR, the repertoire was profiled, and TCRdb retains in-frame clones only, with some absent. The table records 45,000 to 55,000 clones, approximately 92% of them present only once. This specimen consisted of CD4+ T cells from peripheral blood mononuclear cells, obtained after pregnancy. Every receptor here comes from a female donor in good health, enrolled as a control in a pregnancy study.

This chain connects TRBV4-3 to TRBJ2-7; 10 positions agree with TRBD1. Per germline, CDR1 LGHNA and CDR2 YSLEER. The CDR3 covers 14 residues. V was pared by 1 base and J by 9 bases, with 6 bases of the junction left unmatched. The CDR3 reads CASSQGLGTGVQYF. DNA of the CDR3: TGCGCCAGCAGCCAAGGGCTGGGGACAGGGGTGCAGTACTTC.

The V and J genes are TRBV20-1 and TRBJ2-1, with a weak D call TRBD2 (6 bases). The CDR3 spans 11 residues. CDR1 and CDR2 from the germline V gene are DFQATT and SNEGSKA (reference sequence). V shed 5 bases and J shed 7 bases, with 9 bases lying between them. In DNA form, the CDR3 reads TGCAGTGCTGGGAGGAGGAATGAGCAGTTCTTC. Protein sequence: CSAGRRNEQFF.

The gene calls are TRBV2 and TRBJ1-5; perhaps TRBD1 as D (5 bases). V was cut by 5 bases and J by 7 bases, with 15 bases left in between. This CDR3 contains 14 residues. Germline V CDR1 and CDR2: SNHLY, FYNNEI. The CDR3 sequence: CASSLQLGAQPQHF. In nucleotides, the CDR3 is TGTGCCAGCAGTCTCCAGTTAGGGGCACAGCCCCAGCATTTT.

The gene calls are TRBV9 and TRBJ2-2; 9 bases are a match to TRBD1. Germline trimming cut 4 bases from V and 1 base from J; bases unmatched to any gene: 5. The CDR3 has 16 residues. Germline V CDR1 and CDR2: SGDLS, YYNGEE. The CDR3 loop reads CASSPTGQGNTGELFF. CDR3 coding DNA: TGTGCCAGCAGCCCCACGGGACAGGGGAACACCGGGGAGCTGTTTTTT.

J is TRBJ2-7 and V is TRBV4-2, with D unresolved. CDR1 LGHNA and CDR2 YNFKEQ come from the germline V gene. This CDR3 is 17 amino acids long. Trimming left V 2 bases short and J 3 bases short, with 20 bases between. The CDR3: CASSQIVTAALYYEQYF. In nucleotides, the CDR3 is TGTGCCAGCAGCCAAATTGTAACAGCAGCCCTCTACTACGAGCAGTACTTC.

The V call is TRBV6-1, the J call TRBJ1-5, with 10 nucleotides matching TRBD1. Losses at the gene ends were 0 bases for V and 6 bases for J; bases not matched to a gene: 2. CDR3 length equals 15 residues. Per germline, CDR1 MNHNS and CDR2 SASEGT. The chain's CDR3 is CASSEAGDRGQPQHF. CDR3 DNA sequence: TGTGCCAGCAGTGAAGCGGGGGACAGGGGTCAGCCCCAGCATTTT.

The chain has TRBV5-6 and TRBJ1-1, with 8 bases fitting TRBD1. The CDR3 is 14 residues long. The J segment lost 4 bases and the V segment lost 7 bases, leaving 9 bases of the junction unmatched. CDR1 and CDR2 (germline): SGHDT, YYEEEE. The CDR3 here is CASGRQGPFTEAFF. As DNA, the CDR3 is TGTGCCAGCGGACGACAGGGGCCGTTCACTGAAGCTTTCTTT.

This sequence joins TRBV18 and TRBJ2-1; 9 bases fit TRBD1. The V segment lost 3 bases and the J segment 7 bases; nucleotides outside the gene matches: 7. Germline CDR1 is KGHSH and CDR2 is LQKENI. The CDR3 spans 15 residues. CDR3: CASSPRGTGRNEQFF. For the CDR3, the DNA is TGTGCCAGCTCACCTCGTGGGACAGGGAGGAATGAGCAGTTCTTC.

On this clone: The sample holds other DNA sequences that translate to the same CDR3. The V call is TRBV18, the J call TRBJ2-6, with D uncertain. The CDR3 loop spans 15 amino acids. The germline CDR1 and CDR2 sequences are KGHSH and LQKENI. V was shortened by 3 bases and J by 4 bases, with 10 bases between the two germline ends. The CDR3 loop reads CASSPLGSGANVLTF. CDR3 nucleotides: TGTGCCAGCTCACCCCTCGGTTCCGGGGCCAACGTCCTGACTTTC.

The J gene is TRBJ2-6, the V gene TRBV27, with 8 nucleotides matching TRBD2. Unmatched junction bases numbered 7, after V lost 3 bases and J lost 0 bases. The CDR3 spans 18 residues. Germline lookup yields CDR1 MNHEY and CDR2 SMNVEV (reference sequence). The CDR3 nucleotides are TGTGCCAGCAGTTTCCAGCGGGGGTCCACCTCTGGGGCCAACGTCCTGACTTTC. It codes for CASSFQRGSTSGANVLTF.

The rearrangement uses TRBV4-1 and TRBJ2-3; 12 positions match TRBD2. This CDR3 is built from 18 residues. Unmatched junction bases numbered 15, after V lost 4 bases and J lost 7 bases. Germline assignment: CDR1 MGHRA and CDR2 YSYEKL. Here the CDR3 reads CASSLRGGLAGGQNTQYF. For the CDR3, the DNA is TGCGCCAGCAGCCTCCGTGGTGGGCTAGCGGGGGGGCAAAATACGCAGTATTTT.

This chain links TRBV19 with TRBJ2-2; the D gene is possibly TRBD1 (6 bases). Per the germline V gene, CDR1 is LNHDA and CDR2 is SQIVND (reference sequence). Trimming took off 2 bases at V and 2 bases at J, with 15 bases between the two ends. The CDR3 loop spans 17 amino acids. CDR3 in amino acids: CASSISGLTGNTGELFF. CDR3 nucleotides: TGTGCCAGTAGTATATCGGGTTTGACAGGCAACACCGGGGAGCTGTTTTTT.

The chain's CDR3 is CASSQDYGVRGGNQPQHF. DNA of the CDR3: TGTGCCAGCAGCCAAGATTATGGAGTCAGGGGAGGCAATCAGCCCCAGCATTTT. The V gene is TRBV4-2, the J gene TRBJ1-5; a weak D match, TRBD1 (6 bases). V was pared by 0 bases and J by 2 bases, with 17 bases between. CDR3 size: 18 residues. Germline V gene data show CDR1 as LGHNA and CDR2 as YNFKEQ.

The genes are TRBV7-2 and TRBJ2-1; weak D call: TRBD1 (5 bases). This CDR3 is 12 amino acids long. Germline assignment: CDR1 SGHTA and CDR2 FQGNSA. V was shortened by 3 bases and J by 13 bases, with 13 bases between the two germline ends. The CDR3 DNA follows: TGTGCCAGCAGCTTCTCGTTCAGGGAACAGTTCTTC. Protein product: CASSFSFREQFF.

The J gene is TRBJ1-6, the V gene TRBV2; D call uncertain. The germline V and J ends were trimmed by 6 bases and 8 bases, with 14 bases remaining between them. The germline V gene has CDR1 SNHLY and CDR2 FYNNEI. The CDR3 covers 14 residues. CDR3 in amino acids: CASSDARGYSPLHF. The CDR3 bases are TGTGCCAGCAGCGACGCGAGAGGGTATTCACCCCTCCACTTT. The variable domain in full, with the rest retrieved from reference TRBV2 and TRBJ1-6, is EPEVTQTPSHQVTQMGQEVILRCVPISNHLYFYWYRQILGQKVEFLVSFYNNEISEKSEIFDDQFSVERPDGSNFTLKIRSTKLEDSAMYFCASSDARGYSPLHFGNGTRLTVT.

CDR3 DNA sequence: TGTGCCAGCTCCAGGTCCTCTGGAAACACCATATATTTT. The encoded protein is CASSRSSGNTIYF. The chain has TRBV7-2 and TRBJ1-3; D gene uncertain. In germline, CDR1 is SGHTA, CDR2 FQGNSA. This CDR3 contains 13 residues. Trimming stripped 8 bases from V and 0 bases from J, with 8 bases between.

In the case of this clone: Within the sample, other DNA sequences also encode this same CDR3. The V and J genes are TRBV20-1 and TRBJ1-1; D is unresolved. This CDR3 region has 11 residues. In germline, CDR1 is DFQATT, CDR2 SNEGSKA (reference sequence). Trimming stripped 5 bases from V and 1 base from J, with 5 bases between. The CDR3 is CSASRNTEAFF. In nucleotides, the CDR3 is TGCAGTGCTTCGAGGAACACTGAAGCTTTCTTT.

The V gene is TRBV21-1, the J gene TRBJ1-1; the D call TRBD1 from the table was never checked on the DNA. TRBV21-1 is a pseudogene segment. This CDR3 is built from 19 residues. DNA for the CDR3: TGTGCCAGCAGCAAGGGGGAGGGACAGGGCCCGGGCAAGTGCACTGAAGCTTTCTTT. It translates to CASSKGEGQGPGKCTEAFF.